This TCR beta chain stems from a study of T cell changes during pregnancy in multiple sclerosis. With regard to this clone: The sample holds other DNA sequences that translate to the same CDR3.

Profiling relied on immunoSEQ multiplex PCR, and the TCRdb table lists in-frame clones only, not all of them. The top ten clones hold roughly 1.5% of a sample with fewer than 140,000 clones, 85% to 95% of them seen once. The receptor comes from a female donor with multiple sclerosis, enrolled in a pregnancy study. The material sequenced was peripheral blood, taken after pregnancy.

The CDR3 is CASSPRTANTGELFF. The CDR3, as DNA: TGTGCCAGCTCACCTCGGACAGCGAACACCGGGGAGCTGTTTTTT. The J gene is TRBJ2-2, the V gene TRBV18; perhaps TRBD1 as D (6 bases). Trimming took 3 bases from V and 0 from J, leaving 8 bases between them. This CDR3 has 15 residues. Per the germline V gene, CDR1 is KGHSH and CDR2 is LQKENI. Drawing the rest from reference TRBV18 and TRBJ2-2, the complete variable domain is NAGVMQNPRHLVRRRGQEARLRCSPMKGHSHVYWYRQLPEEGLKFMVYLQKENIIDESGMPKERFSAEFPKEGPSILRIQQVVRGDSAAYFCASSPRTANTGELFFGEGSRLTVL.